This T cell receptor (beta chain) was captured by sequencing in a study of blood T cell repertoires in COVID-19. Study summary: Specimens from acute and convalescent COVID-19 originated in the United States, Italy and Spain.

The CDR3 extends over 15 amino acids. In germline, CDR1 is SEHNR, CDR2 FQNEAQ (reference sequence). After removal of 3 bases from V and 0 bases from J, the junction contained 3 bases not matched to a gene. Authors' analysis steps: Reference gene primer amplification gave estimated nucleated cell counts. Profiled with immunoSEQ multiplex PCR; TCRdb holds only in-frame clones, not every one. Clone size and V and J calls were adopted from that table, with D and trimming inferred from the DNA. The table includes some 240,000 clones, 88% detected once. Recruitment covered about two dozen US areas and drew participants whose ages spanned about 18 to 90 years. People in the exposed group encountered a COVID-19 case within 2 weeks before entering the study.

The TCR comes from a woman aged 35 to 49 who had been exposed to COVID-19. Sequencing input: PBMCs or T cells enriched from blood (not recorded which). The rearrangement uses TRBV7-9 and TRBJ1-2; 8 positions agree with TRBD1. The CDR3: CASSLGDRPNYGYTF. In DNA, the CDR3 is TGTGCCAGCAGCTTGGGGGACAGGCCTAACTATGGCTACACCTTC. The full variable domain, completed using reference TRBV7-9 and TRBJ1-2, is DTGVSQNPRHKITKRGQNVTFRCDPISEHNRLYWYRQTLGQGPEFLTYFQNEAQLEKSRLLSDRFSAERPKGSFSTLEIQRTEQGDSAMYLCASSLGDRPNYGYTFGSGTRLTVV.